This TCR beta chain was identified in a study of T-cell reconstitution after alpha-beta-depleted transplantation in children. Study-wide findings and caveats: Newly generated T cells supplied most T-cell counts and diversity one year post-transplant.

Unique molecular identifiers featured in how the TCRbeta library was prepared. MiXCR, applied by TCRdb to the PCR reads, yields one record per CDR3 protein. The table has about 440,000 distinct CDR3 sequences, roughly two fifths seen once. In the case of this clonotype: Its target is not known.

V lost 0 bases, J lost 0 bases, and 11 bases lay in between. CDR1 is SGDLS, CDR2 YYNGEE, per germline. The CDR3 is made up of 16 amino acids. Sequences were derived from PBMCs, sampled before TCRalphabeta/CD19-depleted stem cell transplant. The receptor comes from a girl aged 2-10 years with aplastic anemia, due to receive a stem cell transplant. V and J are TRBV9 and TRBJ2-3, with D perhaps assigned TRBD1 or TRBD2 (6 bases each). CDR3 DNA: TGTGCCAGCAGCGTAGGTGTCGGGGGCAGCACAGATACGCAGTATTTT. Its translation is CASSVGVGGSTDTQYF.